These T cell receptor beta chains were read from a single sample in a study of blood T cell repertoires in COVID-19. Here immunoSEQ multiplex PCR was the method, and the copy in TCRdb shows in-frame clones only, minus some. Here the sample spans 250,000 to 300,000 clones, roughly nine tenths being singletons. What was sequenced was PBMCs or T cells enriched from blood (not recorded which). The receptors here all came from a woman between 40 and 55 years old who had recovered from COVID-19. CDR3s include the opening cysteine and the closing phenylalanine or tryptophan. The D gene is left open where the match is weak. Only part of the rows carry a size: once, few, many, or a class if the clone is expanded.

abundance	v_gene	j_gene	d_gene	len	CDR3nt	CDR3aa
-	TRBV5-1	TRBJ1-5	-	15	TGCGCCAGCAGCTCCCCGGCGGGGAGGTGCCAGCCCCAGCATTTT	CASSSPAGRCQPQHF
-	TRBV13	TRBJ2-7	-	14	TGTGCCAGCAGCTTAAACAGGGTATCCTACGAGCAGTACTTC	CASSLNRVSYEQYF
once	TRBV5-1	TRBJ2-7	-	17	TGCGCCAGCAGCTTGGGCGAATTGGGGCCACTCTCCTACGAGCAGTACTTC	CASSLGELGPLSYEQYF
-	TRBV4-1	TRBJ1-2	TRBD1	18	TGCGCCAGCAGCTTACTCCGGGACAGGGGGTCGGATGGGTATGGCTACACCTTC	CASSLLRDRGSDGYGYTF
-	TRBV19	TRBJ1-5	TRBD1	17	TGTGCCAGTAGTATGAGGACAGGGGGGACAAGCAATCAGCCCCAGCATTTT	CASSMRTGGTSNQPQHF
-	TRBV12-3/TRBV12-4	TRBJ1-2	TRBD1	12	TGTGCCAGCAGTCCAGGGGGCCGTGGCTACACCTTC	CASSPGGRGYTF
-	TRBV6-2/TRBV6-3	TRBJ2-3	TRBD1	17	TGTGCCAGCAGTCCACGCCTCCGGGACAGGGCAACAGATACGCAGTATTTT	CASSPRLRDRATDTQYF
-	TRBV6-5	TRBJ2-7	-	15	TGTGCCAGCAGAATGCGTGGTGCCGAGTACTACGAGCAGTACTTC	CASRMRGAEYYEQYF
-	TRBV11-2	TRBJ1-1	TRBD1	17	TGTGCCAGCAGCTTCCTAGGACAGGGGGCTGTTAGCACTGAAGCTTTCTTT	CASSFLGQGAVSTEAFF
once	TRBV4-1	TRBJ1-4	-	15	TGCGCCAGCAGCCAAGGTGTCCAGGATTGGGAAAAACTGTTTTTT	CASSQGVQDWEKLFF
-	TRBV3-1/TRBV3-2	TRBJ1-5	-	14	TGTGCCAGCAGCCGGCAGGGGTCAAGTCAGCCCCAGCATTTT	CASSRQGSSQPQHF
-	TRBV6-4	TRBJ1-1	-	14	TGTGCCAGCAAGGATACGGACAAGAACACTGAAGCTTTCTTT	CASKDTDKNTEAFF
-	TRBV6-5	TRBJ1-2	-	15	TGTGCCAGCAGTTATTCGGTAGAGGAAGCCTATGGCTACACCTTC	CASSYSVEEAYGYTF
-	TRBV11-2	TRBJ2-6	-	17	TGTGCCAGCAGCTTACACCGGGCCTCGGGAGGGGCCAACGTCCTGACTTTC	CASSLHRASGGANVLTF
-	TRBV9	TRBJ1-6	TRBD1	14	TGTGCCAGCAGCGTAGGTCAGGGGGATTCACCCCTCCACTTT	CASSVGQGDSPLHF
-	TRBV18	TRBJ1-4	-	14	TGTGCCAGCTCACCACTCGCAACTAATGAAAAACTGTTTTTT	CASSPLATNEKLFF
once	TRBV11-3	TRBJ2-1	TRBD2	17	TGTGCCAGCAGGTCCGGGCGGGAGGGGAGCTCCTACAATGAGCAGTTCTTC	CASRSGREGSSYNEQFF
-	TRBV5-1	TRBJ2-2	-	15	TGCGCCAGCAGCGGAGGACAGACGAACACCGGGGAGCTGTTTTTT	CASSGGQTNTGELFF
-	TRBV5-1	TRBJ2-1	TRBD1	17	TGCGCCAGCAGCCGTACCTACCTCCGGGACAGCTACAATGAGCAGTTCTTC	CASSRTYLRDSYNEQFF
-	TRBV19	TRBJ1-2	TRBD1	14	TGTGCCAGTAGTACGACAGGGGAGCGGGGAGGCTACACCTTC	CASSTTGERGGYTF
-	TRBV5-1	TRBJ1-2	TRBD1	15	TGCGCCAGCAGCCCGAACTCCGGGACAGTAGATGGCTACACCTTC	CASSPNSGTVDGYTF
-	TRBV30	TRBJ1-2	TRBD1	16	TGTGCCTGGAGTGTACGATATGGACAGGGCACCTATGGCTACACCTTC	CAWSVRYGQGTYGYTF
once	TRBV12-5	TRBJ2-7	TRBD2	15	TGTGCTAGTGGGGGGACTAGCGGCCAAGTCTACGAGCAGTACTTC	CASGGTSGQVYEQYF
-	TRBV27	TRBJ2-1	TRBD2	16	TGTGCCAGCAGGGAGACTAAGGGCGGGAGGGCGGCTGAGCAGTTCTTC	CASRETKGGRAAEQFF
few	TRBV5-1	TRBJ2-3	-	14	TGCGCCACCACCCGGGACTCCAACACAGATACGCAGTATTTT	CATTRDSNTDTQYF
once	TRBV5-3	TRBJ1-1	TRBD1	16	TGTGCCAGAAGCCTTCGGACAGGGCGAAAGAACACTGAAGCTTTCTTT	CARSLRTGRKNTEAFF
once	TRBV7-9	TRBJ1-1	TRBD1	18	TGTGCCAGCAGCTTATACCCTCTTGATGGACAGGGCTACACTGAAGCTTTCTTT	CASSLYPLDGQGYTEAFF
-	TRBV3-1/TRBV3-2	TRBJ1-3	TRBD1	15	TGTGCCAGCAGCCAAGGCAGGGGGACTGGAAACACCATATATTTT	CASSQGRGTGNTIYF
-	TRBV3-1/TRBV3-2	TRBJ1-3	TRBD1	15	TGTGCCAGCAGCCAAGACAGGGGGCAAGGAAACACCATATATTTT	CASSQDRGQGNTIYF
-	TRBV7-9	TRBJ1-2	-	14	TGTGCCAGCACCGCGGGGCGAGCTGTAGGAGGCTACACCTTC	CASTAGRAVGGYTF
-	TRBV5-4	TRBJ2-3	TRBD2	16	TGTGCCAGCAGCATGGTAATGGGTGCCGGGGGGGCTACGCAGTATTTT	CASSMVMGAGGATQYF
-	TRBV19	TRBJ2-7	-	16	TGTGCCAGTAGTAGGAAGAAACAGGGCGACCGCTACGAGCAGTACTTC	CASSRKKQGDRYEQYF
-	TRBV5-1	TRBJ1-1	TRBD1	15	TGCGCCAGCAGGAGGGACAGGGCCCAAAACACTGAAGCTTTCTTT	CASRRDRAQNTEAFF
-	TRBV30	TRBJ1-2	-	12	TGTGCCTGTGGAACAGCTAACTATGGCTACACCTTC	CACGTANYGYTF
once	TRBV9	TRBJ2-7	-	13	TGTGCCAGCAGCCCTCGAGAGATAGCGGAGCAGTACTTC	CASSPREIAEQYF